This T cell receptor beta chain emerged from a study of identical twins. Study outcomes and limitations: The models systematically underestimated how much out-of-frame TCR alpha was shared in monozygotic twins. Twin pairs had excess sharing that was weaker in beta out-of-frame sequences.

TCRdb ran MiXCR on the 5' RACE reads and lists one entry per CDR3 protein. In the table there are approximately 240,000 distinct CDR3 sequences, about 14% of which are singletons. This clonotype was counted ten times or more. The antigen remains unidentified. CDR3 length: 15 amino acids. From germline, CDR1 is SGHTA and CDR2 FQGNSA. V lost 5 bases and J 4 bases, leaving 14 bases between the germline ends. The sequencing input was memory (CD45RO+) T cells sorted from blood. This sequence was found in a woman aged 18-35 years in good health. The V gene is TRBV7-2, the J gene TRBJ2-2; possible D gene TRBD1, 6 bases. The chain's CDR3 is CASSLNRAGTGELFF. CDR3 sequence (DNA): TGTGCCAGCAGCCTCAACAGGGCCGGCACCGGGGAGCTGTTTTTT. Based on the CDR3 plus reference TRBV7-2 and TRBJ2-2, the full variable domain is GAGVSQSPSNKVTEKGKDVELRCDPISGHTALYWYRQSLGQGLEFLIYFQGNSAPDKSGLPSDRFSAERTGGSVSTLTIQRTQQEDSAVYLCASSLNRAGTGELFFGEGSRLTVL.